Below, 20 T cell receptor beta chains from the same sample are listed, as sequenced in a study of immune characterization of retroperitoneal liposarcoma. TCRdb used MiXCR to reprocess the PCR reads, holding one entry per CDR3 protein. The data hold roughly 12,000 distinct CDR3 sequences, with roughly 26% observed a single time. Source material: tumor tissue. All receptors come from a female donor with retroperitoneal liposarcoma.

The genes are TRBV6-1 and TRBJ2-1, with TRBD1 matching 10 bases. The length of the CDR3 is 14 residues. Germline V CDR1 and CDR2: MNHNS, SASEGT. V was pared by 6 bases and J by 10 bases, with 9 bases of the junction left unmatched. CDR3 in DNA: TGTGCCAGCAGCCCTGGGACAGGGGCCTACGAGCAGTTCTTC. Its protein is CASSPGTGAYEQFF.

At least ten counts were recorded for this clonotype. This sequence joins TRBV12-3 or TRBV12-4 and TRBJ2-1, with D tentatively TRBD1 (7 bases). V lost 5 bases and J 10 bases, leaving 21 bases between the germline ends. The CDR3 consists of 15 residues. The CDR3 spells CASSPGRGVSYEQFF. The CDR3 DNA reads TGTGCCAGCAGTCCCGGCAGGGGGGTATCCTACGAGCAGTTCTTC.

Only a few counts were recorded for this clonotype. The chain is built from TRBV7-2 and TRBJ2-1; perhaps D is TRBD1 or TRBD2 (5 bases each). The CDR3 is 13 residues long. V was cut by 3 bases and J by 5 bases, with 8 bases left in between. CDR1 and CDR2 (germline): SGHTA, FQGNSA. The CDR3 DNA follows: TGTGCCAGCAGCTTGGGACCTGACAATGAGCAGTTCTTC. This encodes CASSLGPDNEQFF.

In DNA, the CDR3 is TGTGCCAGCAGTCAACAGGGGATCTGGGAGCAGTACTTC. It translates to CASSQQGIWEQYF. The gene calls are TRBV6-1 and TRBJ2-7, with TRBD1 matching 7 bases. This CDR3 is built from 13 residues. Germline CDR1 reads MNHNS; CDR2 reads SASEGT. Trimming at V came to 5 bases and at J to 7 bases, leaving 8 bases not matched to a gene.

A few counts support this clonotype. The chain uses TRBV6-1 and TRBJ2-2; weak D call: TRBD2 (5 bases). Trimming cost V 6 bases and J 4 bases, with 18 bases left between them. The length of the CDR3 is 16 residues. Germline V gene lookup returns CDR1 MNHNS and CDR2 SASEGT. The CDR3 here is CASRTPGVVSTGELFF. Written as DNA, the CDR3 is TGTGCCAGCAGGACCCCCGGGGTGGTGAGCACCGGGGAGCTGTTTTTT.

This clonotype has a count of ten or more. J is TRBJ2-1 and V is TRBV12-3 or TRBV12-4, with 7 bases fitting TRBD1. V shed 6 bases, J shed 10 bases, and the junction held 12 bases outside the gene matches. The CDR3 has 14 residues. CDR3 coding DNA: TGTGCCAGCAGCCCCCAAGGGACAGCCTACGAGCAGTTCTTC. Residues: CASSPQGTAYEQFF.

This clonotype showed up many times. CDR3: CASARGTSSSQPQHF. Here the CDR3 DNA reads TGTGCCAGCGCCCGGGGGACTTCCTCGAGCCAGCCCCAGCATTTT. The rearrangement uses TRBV6-1 and TRBJ1-5; a weak D match, TRBD1 (5 bases). V lost 8 bases to trimming and J lost 7 bases, with 21 bases between them. Germline-derived CDR1 and CDR2 are MNHNS and SASEGT. There are 15 residues in the CDR3.

The CDR3 loop reads CASRPGARSDNEQYF. CDR3 in DNA: TGTGCCAGCAGACCCGGGGCCAGATCAGACAATGAGCAGTACTTC. The chain uses TRBV12-3 or TRBV12-4 and TRBJ2-1, with D perhaps TRBD1 or TRBD2 (5 bases each). The J call may be in error: the DNA end matches TRBJ2-7 better. The CDR3 runs to 15 residues.

Relative to its sample, this clonotype is medium-sized. V gene TRBV6-1 combines with J gene TRBJ2-1, with D possibly called TRBD1 or TRBD2 (7 bases each). The V gene lost 7 bases and the J gene lost 5 bases, with 18 bases spanning the gap. The CDR3 runs to 15 residues. The germline V gene has CDR1 MNHNS and CDR2 SASEGT. The CDR3 here is CASIRGEGQNNEQFF. CDR3 sequence (DNA): TGTGCCAGCATCAGAGGGGAGGGACAGAACAATGAGCAGTTCTTC.

Comment on this clonotype: Likely a read error: the CDR3 ends without its conserved phenylalanine or tryptophan. The rearrangement links TRBV11-2 to TRBJ2-5, with 7 bases identical to TRBD1. The assigned J gene may be wrong: the sequence end matches TRBJ2-7 better. This CDR3 comprises 17 residues. Germline-derived CDR1 and CDR2 are SGHAT and FQNNGV. The DNA for the CDR3 is TGTGCCAGCAGCCTAGACCAACCGGGACAGAGATCCTACGAGCAGTACTTG. This gives the protein CASSLDQPGQRSYEQYL.

The genes are TRBV7-4 and TRBJ1-4, with D perhaps matching TRBD1 (5 bases). CDR3 size: 19 residues. Trimming left V 3 bases short and J 5 bases short, with 25 bases between. The germline CDR1 and CDR2 sequences are SGHVT and SQSDAQ. The CDR3 loop is CASSFRSGTFRTPNEKLFF. CDR3 in DNA: TGTGCCAGCAGCTTTCGGTCAGGGACCTTTCGAACCCCAAATGAAAAACTGTTTTTT.

For this clonotype: A much bigger clone sits one base away, suggesting this may be a read error. V gene TRBV6-1 combines with J gene TRBJ2-3; D assignment may be TRBD1 or TRBD2 (5 bases each). Germline CDR1 is MNHNS and CDR2 is SASEGT. The CDR3 contains 15 residues. CDR3 sequence reads: CANSTTGTPTDTQYF. CDR3 bases: TGTGCCAACAGTACTACCGGGACCCCCACAGATACGCAGTATTTT.

This clonotype was picked up one time. CDR3 DNA sequence: TGTGCCAGCAGGACAGGGGACACCGGGGAGCTGTTTTTT. Protein: CASRTGDTGELFF. V is TRBV27 and J is TRBJ2-2; 8 nucleotides agree with TRBD1. J was trimmed by 3 bases and V by 6 bases; bases with no gene match: 0. This CDR3 region has 13 residues. Germline CDR1 MNHEY, CDR2 SMNVEV (reference sequence).

This chain uses TRBV6-2 or TRBV6-3 with TRBJ2-3; maybe TRBD1 (7 bases). Germline V gives CDR1 MNHEY, CDR2 SVGEGT. Trimming shortened V by 3 bases and J by 6 bases, and 13 bases separated the two germline ends. The CDR3 runs to 14 residues. The CDR3 spells CASSYGGGLDTQYF. CDR3 bases: TGTGCCAGCAGTTATGGAGGGGGCCTGGATACGCAGTATTTT.

Sample share makes this clonotype medium-sized. CDR3 protein: CASTPLRDRGAGAHNEQFF. The CDR3 DNA reads as TGTGCCAGCACCCCCCTCCGGGACAGGGGTGCGGGAGCGCACAATGAGCAGTTCTTC. The J gene is TRBJ2-1, the V gene TRBV27; 10 bases are a match to TRBD1. Per germline, CDR1 MNHEY and CDR2 SMNVEV (reference sequence). Unmatched junction bases numbered 20, after V lost 7 bases and J lost 5 bases. The CDR3 is made up of 19 amino acids.

By share, this clonotype counts as medium-sized (0.01 to 0.1%). This chain joins TRBV11-2 and TRBJ2-1, with 9 bases matching TRBD1. Germline-derived CDR1 and CDR2 are SGHAT and FQNNGV. V gave up 3 bases and J gave up 10 bases; unmatched junction bases: 13. This CDR3 contains 16 residues. The CDR3 protein is CASSFRSGTGTYEQFF. CDR3 sequence (DNA): TGTGCCAGCAGCTTTCGTTCCGGGACAGGGACCTACGAGCAGTTCTTC.

The gene calls are TRBV7-8 and TRBJ2-3; D not resolved. The germline CDR1 and CDR2 sequences are SGHVS and FQNEAQ. V gave up 5 bases and J gave up 6 bases, with 12 bases separating them. The CDR3 spans 13 residues. The CDR3 DNA reads TGTGCCAGCAGCCAATCCGATGCCGATACGCAGTATTTT. It yields the protein CASSQSDADTQYF.

The chain is built from TRBV7-1 and TRBJ2-1; D may be TRBD1 (6 bases). TRBV7-1 is annotated as an ORF whose role is uncertain. The germline V and J ends were trimmed by 5 bases and 0 bases, with 17 bases remaining between them. This CDR3 is 17 amino acids long. The CDR3 sequence is CASSNPGHQSSYNEQFF. The CDR3 DNA sequence: TGTGCCAGCAGCAATCCGGGACACCAAAGCTCCTACAATGAGCAGTTCTTC.

The gene calls are TRBV7-2 and TRBJ2-1; 12 nucleotides line up with TRBD2. Germline CDR1 reads SGHTA; CDR2 reads FQGNSA. The ends lost 7 bases at V and 13 bases at J; junction bases unmatched: 11. This CDR3 contains 14 residues. CDR3 in amino acids: CASTRTSGEETQFF. The DNA of the CDR3 is TGTGCCAGCACCCGGACTAGCGGGGAAGAGACCCAGTTCTTC.

At least ten counts were recorded for this clonotype. This chain's CDR3 is CASTPGTSGLNEQYF. The DNA for the CDR3 is TGTGCCAGCACCCCCGGGACTAGCGGACTCAATGAGCAGTACTTC. This rearrangement joins TRBV11-2 to TRBJ2-1; 11 bases fit TRBD2. The J call is uncertain, as TRBJ2-7 better fits the DNA end. The CDR3 runs 15 residues. Germline values: CDR1 SGHAT, CDR2 FQNNGV.